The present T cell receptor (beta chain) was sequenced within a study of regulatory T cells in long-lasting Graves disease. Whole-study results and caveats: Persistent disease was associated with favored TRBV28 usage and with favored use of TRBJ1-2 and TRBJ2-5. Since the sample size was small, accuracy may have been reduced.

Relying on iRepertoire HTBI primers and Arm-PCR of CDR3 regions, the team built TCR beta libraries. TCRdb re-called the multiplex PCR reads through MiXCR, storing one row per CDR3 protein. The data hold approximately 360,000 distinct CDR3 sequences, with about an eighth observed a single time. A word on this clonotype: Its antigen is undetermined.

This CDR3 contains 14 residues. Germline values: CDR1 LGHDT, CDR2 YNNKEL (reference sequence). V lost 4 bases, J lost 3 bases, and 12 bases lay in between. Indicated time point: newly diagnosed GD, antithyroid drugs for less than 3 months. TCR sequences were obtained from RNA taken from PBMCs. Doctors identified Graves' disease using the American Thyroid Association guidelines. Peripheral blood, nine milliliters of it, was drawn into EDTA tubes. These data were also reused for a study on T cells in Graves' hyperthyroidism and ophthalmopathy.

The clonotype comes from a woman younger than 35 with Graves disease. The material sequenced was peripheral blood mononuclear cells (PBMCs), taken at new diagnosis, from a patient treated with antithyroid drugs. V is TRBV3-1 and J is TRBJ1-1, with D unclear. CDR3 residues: CASSRRATYTEAFF. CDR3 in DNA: TGTGCCAGCAGCCGGCGGGCGACGTACACTGAAGCTTTCTTT.